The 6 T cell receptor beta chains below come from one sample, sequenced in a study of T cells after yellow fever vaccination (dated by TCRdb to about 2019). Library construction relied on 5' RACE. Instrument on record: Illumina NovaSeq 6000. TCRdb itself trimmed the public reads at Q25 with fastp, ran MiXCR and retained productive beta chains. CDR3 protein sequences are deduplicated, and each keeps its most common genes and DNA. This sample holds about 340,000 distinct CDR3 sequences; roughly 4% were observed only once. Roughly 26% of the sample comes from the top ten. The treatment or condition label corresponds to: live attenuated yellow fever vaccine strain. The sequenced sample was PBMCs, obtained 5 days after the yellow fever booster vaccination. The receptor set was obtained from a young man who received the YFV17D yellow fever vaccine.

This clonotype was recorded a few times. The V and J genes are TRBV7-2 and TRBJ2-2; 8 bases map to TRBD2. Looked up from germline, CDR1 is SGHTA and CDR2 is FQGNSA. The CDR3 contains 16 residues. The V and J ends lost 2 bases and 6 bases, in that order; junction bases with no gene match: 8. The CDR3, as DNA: TGTGCCAGCAGCTTACGGCCGGGGGGGACACCCGGGGAGCTGTTTTTT. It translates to CASSLRPGGTPGELFF.

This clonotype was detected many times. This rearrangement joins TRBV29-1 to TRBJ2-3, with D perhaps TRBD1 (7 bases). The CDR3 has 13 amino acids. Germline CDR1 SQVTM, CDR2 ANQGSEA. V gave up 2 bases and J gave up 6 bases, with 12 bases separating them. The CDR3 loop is CSVEQGGSDTQYF. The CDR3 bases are TGCAGCGTTGAACAGGGGGGATCGGATACGCAGTATTTT.

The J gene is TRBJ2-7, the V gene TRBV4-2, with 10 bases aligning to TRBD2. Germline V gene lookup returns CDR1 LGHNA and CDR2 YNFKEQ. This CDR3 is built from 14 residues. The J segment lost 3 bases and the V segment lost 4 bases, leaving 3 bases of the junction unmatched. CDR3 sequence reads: CASSRTSGDYEQYF. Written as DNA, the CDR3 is TGTGCCAGCAGCCGGACTAGCGGAGACTACGAGCAGTACTTC.

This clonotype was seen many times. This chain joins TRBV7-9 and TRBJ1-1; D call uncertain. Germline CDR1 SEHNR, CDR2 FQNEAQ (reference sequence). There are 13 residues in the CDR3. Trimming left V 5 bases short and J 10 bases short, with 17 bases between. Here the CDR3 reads CASSLTVGAGAFF. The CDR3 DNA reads TGTGCCAGCAGCCTGACCGTCGGAGCGGGAGCTTTCTTT.

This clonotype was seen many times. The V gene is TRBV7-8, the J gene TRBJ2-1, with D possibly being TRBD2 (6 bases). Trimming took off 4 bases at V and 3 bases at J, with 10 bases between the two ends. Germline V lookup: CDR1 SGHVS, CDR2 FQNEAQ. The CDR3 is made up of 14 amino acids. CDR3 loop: CASSSWGDYNEQFF. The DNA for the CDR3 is TGTGCCAGCAGCTCCTGGGGGGACTACAATGAGCAGTTCTTC.

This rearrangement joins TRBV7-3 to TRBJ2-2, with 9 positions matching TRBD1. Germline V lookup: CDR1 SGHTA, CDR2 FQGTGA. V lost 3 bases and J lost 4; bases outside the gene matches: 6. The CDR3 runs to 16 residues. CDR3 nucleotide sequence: TGTGCCAGCAGCTTCACCGGGACAGGGCCCACCGGGGAGCTGTTTTTT. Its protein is CASSFTGTGPTGELFF.